This passage covers 5 T cell receptor beta chains from one sample sequenced in a study of molecular identifiers for immune sequencing clone quantification listed by TCRdb under 2018. Receptor libraries were prepared by PCR. Sequenced on an Illumina HiSeq 4000. TCRdb applied fastp at Q25 and MiXCR to the public reads, then kept only in-frame beta chains. Rows merge per CDR3 protein into single entries with the most common DNA and genes. The sample includes some 650,000 distinct CDR3 sequences, with approximately 20% observed a single time. Around 0.86% of the sample belongs to the ten largest clones. The specimen was naive CD8+ T cells from blood, with Jurkat cell RNA spiked in. What this sample's cell subset or site label stands for: FACS-sorted CD8+CD4-CCR7+CD45RA+ naive T cells. These receptors came from a human donor in good health. Some libraries in this study had Jurkat cell RNA spiked in.

This clonotype has a count of ten or more. This rearrangement joins TRBV27 to TRBJ2-3, with D unresolved. The CDR3 contains 13 residues. Per germline, CDR1 MNHEY and CDR2 SMNVEV (reference sequence). V lost 3 bases and J 4 bases, leaving 8 bases between the germline ends. Here the CDR3 reads CASSLMYPDTQYF. CDR3 sequence (DNA): TGTGCCAGCAGTTTGATGTATCCAGATACGCAGTATTTT.

This clonotype was seen at least ten times. This chain's CDR3 is CASSQEIGTVTYEQYF. CDR3 nucleotides: TGTGCCAGCAGCCAAGAGATAGGGACAGTGACCTACGAGCAGTACTTC. The chain combines TRBV14 with TRBJ2-7; TRBD1 agrees at 7 bases. The CDR3 contains 16 residues. With 0 bases clipped from V and 2 bases from J, the junction kept 7 bases outside the gene matches. Germline V lookup: CDR1 SGHDN, CDR2 FVKESK.

The table lists this clonotype with many counts. The chain recombines TRBV7-9 with TRBJ2-1; possible D gene TRBD2, 6 bases. The V end was cut by 4 bases, the J end by 8 bases, with 12 bases between. The CDR3 is 13 amino acids. The V gene's germline CDR1 is SEHNR and CDR2 FQNEAQ (reference sequence). CDR3 bases: TGTGCCAGCAGCTCGTGGGACTTCCATGAGCAGTTCTTC. The encoded protein is CASSSWDFHEQFF.

This clonotype was found a few times. The chain employs TRBV5-1 and TRBJ2-2, with 10 bases that match TRBD1. The CDR3 has 16 amino acids. The junction had 10 bases not matched to a gene; V was cut back by 2 bases and J by 9 bases. Germline V gene sequence: CDR1 SGHRS, CDR2 YFSETQ. The CDR3 DNA reads TGCGCCAGCAGCTTACCGGGACAGGGGAGGGCCCGGGAGCTGTTTTTT. Its translation: CASSLPGQGRARELFF.

On this clonotype: Compared with germline, one end of the junction differs, possibly owing to a read error. The V call is TRBV11-1, the J call TRBJ2-7, with D maybe TRBD1 (6 bases). Germline-derived CDR1 and CDR2 are SGHAT and FQDESV (reference sequence). This CDR3 spans 19 amino acids. The CDR3 sequence is CASSLGRDTILDGPYGQYF. The CDR3 bases are TGTGCCAGCAGCTTAGGTCGGGACACCATTCTAGACGGACCCTACGGGCAGTACTTC.